The 25 T cell receptor beta chains reported below all come from one sample, sequenced in a study of blood T cell repertoires in COVID-19. The method was immunoSEQ multiplex PCR; TCRdb's version includes in-frame clones alone and lacks a portion of them. The table has 150,000 or so clones, around 86% seen once. Sequencing used peripheral blood. Receptors were obtained from a man aged 18 to 29 with acute or convalescent COVID-19.

This clone has just one count. This sequence joins TRBV6-5 and TRBJ1-1, with D possibly matching TRBD1 (5 bases). CDR1 and CDR2 from the germline V gene are MNHEY and SVGAGI. The CDR3 consists of 13 residues. V lost 6 bases and J 2 bases, leaving 10 bases between the germline ends. CDR3 DNA: TGTGCCAGCAGGGGACTGATAAACACTGAAGCTTTCTTT. Its protein is CASRGLINTEAFF.

This clone came up a few times. The V call is TRBV19, the J call TRBJ1-1; 7 bases line up with TRBD1. This CDR3 contains 15 residues. V was clipped by 4 bases and J by 5 bases; unmatched bases: 10. CDR1 LNHDA and CDR2 SQIVND come from the germline V gene (reference sequence). As DNA, the CDR3 is TGTGCCAGTAGTAAGGACAGGAAACTGAGGACTGAAGCTTTCTTT. Its translation is CASSKDRKLRTEAFF. The variable domain in full, with the rest retrieved from reference TRBV19 and TRBJ1-1, is DGGITQSPKYLFRKEGQNVTLSCEQNLNHDAMYWYRQDPGQGLRLIYYSQIVNDFQKGDIAEGYSVSREKKESFPLTVTSAQKNPTAFYLCASSKDRKLRTEAFFGQGTRLTVV.

The chain recombines TRBV14 with TRBJ1-2; D remains ambiguous. CDR1 is SGHDN, CDR2 FVKESK, per germline. The CDR3 is 13 residues long. V lost 2 bases to trimming and J lost 2 bases, with 6 bases between them. The CDR3 loop is CASSQRRNYGYTF. The DNA of the CDR3 is TGTGCCAGCAGCCAAAGGAGGAACTATGGCTACACCTTC.

This sequence joins TRBV6-5 and TRBJ1-3; 9 nucleotides line up with TRBD1. Trimming cost V 7 bases and J 4 bases; bases outside gene matches: 5. Germline assignment: CDR1 MNHEY and CDR2 SVGAGI. The CDR3 is 14 residues long. The CDR3 DNA follows: TGTGCCAGCAAAAAGGGACAGGGAGGAAACACCATATATTTT. Translation gives CASKKGQGGNTIYF.

This chain links TRBV6-6 with TRBJ2-1; 11 positions agree with TRBD2. J lost 6 bases, V lost 8 bases, and 9 bases had no gene match. CDR1 is MNHNY, CDR2 SVGAGI, per germline (reference sequence). The CDR3 is 15 residues long. The CDR3, as DNA: TGTGCCAGCCAACCCGGGACTAGCGGTTTCAATGAGCAGTTCTTC. Translating it yields CASQPGTSGFNEQFF.

About this clone: Distinct nucleotide sequences in the sample also encode this CDR3. CDR3 in amino acids: CASSLDRGYGYTF. In DNA, the CDR3 is TGTGCCAGCAGCTTGGACAGGGGCTATGGCTACACCTTC. The V call is TRBV12-3 or TRBV12-4, the J call TRBJ1-2; TRBD1 agrees at 9 bases. The CDR3 extends over 13 amino acids. J gave up 4 bases and V 6 bases, and 3 bases lay outside the gene matches.

The chain combines TRBV5-1 with TRBJ1-2; 10 bases fit TRBD1. Germline V gives CDR1 SGHRS, CDR2 YFSETQ. V gave up 0 bases and J gave up 6 bases; unmatched junction bases: 5. The length of the CDR3 is 15 residues. Here the CDR3 reads CASSLAGTGEDGYTF. CDR3 DNA sequence: TGCGCCAGCAGCTTGGCCGGGACAGGGGAGGATGGCTACACCTTC.

The chain couples TRBV30 to TRBJ2-2, with 9 bases matching TRBD2. The CDR3 consists of 15 residues. J lost 4 bases, V lost 1 base, and 4 bases had no gene match. The germline V gene has CDR1 GTSNPN and CDR2 SVGIG (reference sequence). The CDR3 region is CAWSAAGGPTGELFF. The CDR3 DNA follows: TGTGCCTGGAGTGCTGCGGGGGGGCCCACCGGGGAGCTGTTTTTT.

This chain joins TRBV28 and TRBJ1-1, with D possibly being TRBD1 (5 bases). The V gene's germline CDR1 is MDHEN and CDR2 SYDVKM. The V and J ends lost 2 bases and 1 base respectively, with 8 bases between them. The CDR3 loop spans 14 amino acids. The CDR3, as DNA: TGTGCCAGCAGTTTAGGGGGGTCGAACACTGAAGCTTTCTTT. This sequence encodes CASSLGGSNTEAFF.

The V call is TRBV4-1, the J call TRBJ2-2; 15 bases line up with TRBD2. Germline assignment: CDR1 MGHRA and CDR2 YSYEKL. Germline trimming cut 3 bases from V and 6 bases from J; bases unmatched to any gene: 11. This CDR3 contains 19 residues. CDR3 in DNA: TGCGCCAGCAGCCAGTCCGGACTAGCGGGGGGGCCTCTTGCCGGGGAGCTGTTTTTT. Its protein is CASSQSGLAGGPLAGELFF.

The chain carries TRBV6-5 and TRBJ1-5; tentatively, D is TRBD1 (6 bases). V was shortened by 0 bases and J by 4 bases, with 13 bases between the two germline ends. The CDR3 loop spans 16 amino acids. Germline V gene data show CDR1 as MNHEY and CDR2 as SVGAGI. CDR3 sequence (DNA): TGTGCCAGCAGTTACTCTGCGGAAGGGGGTAATCAGCCCCAGCATTTT. It codes for CASSYSAEGGNQPQHF.

The chain uses TRBV11-3 and TRBJ2-2, with a weak D call TRBD1 (5 bases). Germline V gene data show CDR1 as SGHNT and CDR2 as YENEEA. The length of the CDR3 is 16 residues. V lost 3 bases and J 4 bases, leaving 15 bases between the germline ends. CDR3 residues: CASSFGQGSRTGELFF. For the CDR3, the DNA is TGTGCCAGCAGCTTCGGGCAGGGAAGCCGCACCGGGGAGCTGTTTTTT.

The V call is TRBV7-9, the J call TRBJ2-1; D is undetermined. CDR3 size: 14 residues. Germline CDR1 SEHNR, CDR2 FQNEAQ (reference sequence). The V and J ends lost 0 bases and 5 bases respectively, with 8 bases between them. The CDR3 coding sequence is TGTGCCAGCAGCTTAGCTCCTAGGAACAATGAGCAGTTCTTC. The encoded protein is CASSLAPRNNEQFF.

This clone has only a few counts. This chain links TRBV19 with TRBJ2-3; tentative D call: TRBD1 (6 bases). V was clipped by 3 bases and J by 1 base, with 8 bases between them. CDR3 length: 14 amino acids. The germline V gene has CDR1 LNHDA and CDR2 SQIVND (reference sequence). CDR3 sequence: CASSIKGGTDTQYF. CDR3 coding DNA: TGTGCCAGTAGTATCAAGGGGGGCACAGATACGCAGTATTTT.

The CDR3 loop reads CASGFSENTEAFF. CDR3 in DNA: TGTGCTAGTGGTTTCTCAGAGAACACTGAAGCTTTCTTT. This sequence joins TRBV12-5 and TRBJ1-1; D not resolved. Germline V gene sequence: CDR1 LGHNT, CDR2 FRNRAP. V lost 3 bases, J lost 1 base, and 6 bases lay in between. This CDR3 is 13 amino acids long.

The chain carries TRBV5-4 and TRBJ2-2, with D possibly matching TRBD2 (6 bases). This CDR3 spans 15 amino acids. Germline loops: CDR1 SGHNT, CDR2 YYREEE (reference sequence). Between the trimmed V and J ends, which lost 3 bases and 5 bases, there was a span of 14 bases. CDR3 bases: TGTGCCAGCAGCTCCGGGACTCCGAGGACCGGGGAGCTGTTTTTT. Amino acid sequence: CASSSGTPRTGELFF.

This clone was observed once. The rearrangement joins TRBV5-1 to TRBJ2-5; 7 nucleotides line up with TRBD1. The trim removed 4 bases at V and 2 bases at J, leaving 5 bases unmatched. Germline V CDR1 and CDR2: SGHRS, YFSETQ. There are 14 residues in the CDR3. This chain's CDR3 is CASSVGTDQETQYF. The CDR3 DNA is TGCGCCAGCAGCGTTGGGACAGATCAAGAGACCCAGTACTTC.

The genes are TRBV18 and TRBJ2-2; a weak D match, TRBD2 (5 bases). The CDR3 is 14 residues long. Between the trimmed V and J ends, which lost 2 bases and 3 bases, there was a span of 7 bases. The germline CDR1 and CDR2 sequences are KGHSH and LQKENI. The CDR3, as DNA: TGTGCCAGCTCACCATCGGGGTACACCGGGGAGCTGTTTTTT. This sequence encodes CASSPSGYTGELFF.

The rearrangement uses TRBV7-3 and TRBJ2-5, with a weak D call TRBD1 (6 bases). Trimming pared 2 bases from V and 5 bases from J, leaving 9 bases between. Per germline, CDR1 SGHTA and CDR2 FQGTGA. The CDR3 is made up of 13 amino acids. CDR3 in DNA: TGTGCCAGCAGCTTAGGGGGCTTGGAGACCCAGTACTTC. Translated: CASSLGGLETQYF.

This clone was observed a handful of times. J is TRBJ1-1 and V is TRBV6-5; TRBD1 might be the D (6 bases). V was pared by 6 bases and J by 0 bases, with 14 bases between. The germline V gene has CDR1 MNHEY and CDR2 SVGAGI. The CDR3 runs to 15 residues. CDR3 residues: CASSRGDKMNTEAFF. CDR3 DNA sequence: TGTGCCAGCAGCAGAGGGGACAAGATGAACACTGAAGCTTTCTTT.

The chain combines TRBV9 with TRBJ2-5, with a weak D call TRBD1 (6 bases). Looked up from germline, CDR1 is SGDLS and CDR2 is YYNGEE. Deletions cut 0 bases from V and 5 bases from J, with 11 bases between. This CDR3 is built from 14 residues. CDR3 amino acids: CASSVVEQGETQYF. In nucleotides, the CDR3 is TGTGCCAGCAGCGTAGTAGAACAGGGTGAGACCCAGTACTTC.

DNA of the CDR3: TGTGCCAGCAGTGACGGGACAGGGCCAAATGAGCAGTTCTTC. This sequence encodes CASSDGTGPNEQFF. The rearrangement joins TRBV6-4 to TRBJ2-1; TRBD1 matches 9 bases. CDR1 is MRHNA, CDR2 SNTAGT, per germline. With 2 bases clipped from V and 7 bases from J, the junction kept 3 bases outside the gene matches. The CDR3 length is 14 residues.

The chain joins TRBV6-2 or TRBV6-3 to TRBJ1-5; 8 nucleotides match TRBD1. The germline V gene encodes CDR1 MNHEY and CDR2 SVGEGT. The CDR3 is made up of 18 amino acids. The trim removed 3 bases at V and 1 base at J, leaving 11 bases unmatched. CDR3 loop: CASSYPTGAGKSNQPQHF. The CDR3 nucleotides read TGTGCCAGCAGTTATCCGACAGGGGCAGGTAAAAGCAATCAGCCCCAGCATTTT.

This sequence joins TRBV28 and TRBJ2-3; D is possibly TRBD1 (6 bases). CDR3 length equals 15 residues. Germline V CDR1 and CDR2: MDHEN, SYDVKM. The germline V and J ends were trimmed by 6 bases and 1 base, with 14 bases remaining between them. This CDR3 is CASSRQVGGTDTQYF. In nucleotides, the CDR3 is TGTGCCAGCAGCCGACAGGTTGGGGGCACAGATACGCAGTATTTT. Full variable domain (outside the CDR3, taken from reference TRBV28 and TRBJ2-3): DVKVTQSSRYLVKRTGEKVFLECVQDMDHENMFWYRQDPGLGLRLIYFSYDVKMKEKGDIPEGYSVSREKKERFSLILESASTNQTSMYLCASSRQVGGTDTQYFGPGTRLTVL.

The V gene is TRBV18, the J gene TRBJ2-5; 9 bases agree with TRBD1. The J segment lost 5 bases and the V segment lost 5 bases, leaving 3 bases of the junction unmatched. Per the germline V gene, CDR1 is KGHSH and CDR2 is LQKENI. The CDR3 length is 13 residues. CDR3 sequence: CASSSTGGETQYF. DNA for the CDR3: TGTGCCAGCTCATCCACAGGGGGCGAGACCCAGTACTTC.